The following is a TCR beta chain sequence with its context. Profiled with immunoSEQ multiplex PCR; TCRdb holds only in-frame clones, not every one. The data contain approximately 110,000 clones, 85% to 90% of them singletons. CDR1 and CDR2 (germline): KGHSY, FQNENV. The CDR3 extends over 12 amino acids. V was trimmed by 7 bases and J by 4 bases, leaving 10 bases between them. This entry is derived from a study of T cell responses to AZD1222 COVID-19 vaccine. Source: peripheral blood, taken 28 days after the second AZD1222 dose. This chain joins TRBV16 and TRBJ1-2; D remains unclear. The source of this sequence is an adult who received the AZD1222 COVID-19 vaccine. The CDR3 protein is CASTSTIYGYTF. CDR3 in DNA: TGTGCCAGCACCTCGACAATCTATGGCTACACCTTC.